This TCR beta chain originates from a study of blood T cells in healthy people across ages. General study points: Both naive CD4+ cell counts and diversity were greater in long-lived donors than in aged donors. It was found that TCR beta diversity correlated strongly with the percentage of naive T cells.

The V segment lost 1 base and the J segment 2 bases; nucleotides outside the gene matches: 4. This CDR3 is built from 16 residues. This clonotype was seen only a few times. Its antigen is not identified. For the second PCR, which ran for roughly 7 to 11 cycles, a sample-barcoded 5' primer and a J-beta primer mix were used. Each cDNA molecule carried a tag from a template-switch adaptor that contained 12 random nucleotides. Any given sample supplied a minimum of 2.5 million CDR3-containing paired-end reads. TCRdb used MiXCR to reprocess the 5' RACE reads, holding one entry per CDR3 protein. Of hundreds of thousands of distinct CDR3 sequences listed, about 34% are singletons.

The sample consisted of blood. V usage is TRBV12-3 or TRBV12-4 and J usage is TRBJ1-2, with 10 positions matching TRBD1. The receptor's source is a woman of 80 years or more in good health. The CDR3 sequence is CASSLGRDRGNYGYTF. As DNA, the CDR3 is TGTGCCAGCAGTTTAGGCAGGGACAGGGGCAACTATGGCTACACCTTC.